Sequencing of this T cell receptor (beta chain) was carried out in a study of T cell responses to AZD1222 COVID-19 vaccine. Broader study findings: The sample set comprised mostly white British donors with more females, and clonal diversity was possibly underestimated. Spike-specific TCR breadth and depth went up after people got two AZD1222 doses. The study sampled repertoires only after the peak T cell response.

Clones were sequenced by immunoSEQ multiplex PCR, and TCRdb holds only the in-frame ones, with some missing. The sample gives around 52,000 clones, approximately 86% of which show up once; approximately 16% is in the top ten. Points on this clone: No antigen is known for it.

Looked up from germline, CDR1 is SGHRS and CDR2 is YFSETQ. The CDR3 is made up of 16 amino acids. Trimming shortened V by 0 bases and J by 2 bases, and 11 bases separated the two germline ends. This clonotype was sampled from an adult in good health. Sequences were derived from peripheral blood, sampled on day 0 of AZD1222 vaccination. The chain uses TRBV5-1 and TRBJ2-2, with D perhaps matching TRBD1 (5 bases). The CDR3 DNA follows: TGCGCCAGCAGCTTGGAGGCAGGGCAAAACACCGGGGAGCTGTTTTTT. This gives the protein CASSLEAGQNTGELFF.